This TCR beta chain was observed in a study of beta chain features in type 1 diabetes. Whole-study findings and limits: Among patients with Type 1 diabetes, TCRB CDR3s were moderately but significantly shorter in every one of the four CD4+ subsets.

The study reverse transcribed the entire isolated RNA, so it sequenced expressed TCRB transcripts. Some clones are missing from TCRdb's copy, which holds only in-frame ones; the method was immunoSEQ multiplex PCR. The repertoire holds about 160,000 clones, with approximately 62% as singletons. Concerning this clone: Its antigen is unknown.

The CDR3 sequence is 13 residues long. V gave up 6 bases and J gave up 5 bases, with 16 bases separating them. The germline gives CDR1 GTSNPN, CDR2 SVGIG (reference sequence). The genes are TRBV30 and TRBJ1-2; tentatively, D is TRBD1 (5 bases). The receptor comes from a man aged 25 to 40 with type 1 diabetes. The source material was naive CD4+ T cells from blood. The CDR3 loop is CACQTSGQYGYTF. The CDR3 DNA sequence: TGTGCCTGCCAGACTTCAGGGCAATATGGCTACACCTTC.